This TCR beta chain is drawn from a study of cytomegalovirus exposure and HLA in healthy donors. The study, taken as a whole, reports: Cytomegalovirus status, reportedly, was diagnosed with high specificity and sensitivity by the classifier.

TCRdb's table, derived via immunoSEQ multiplex PCR, lists solely in-frame clones and lacks some. The sample records about 190,000 clones, over 65% being singletons. This clone was detected only once. Its specificity is unknown. The V and J ends lost 3 bases and 5 bases, in that order; junction bases with no gene match: 4. Germline assignment: CDR1 LGHNT and CDR2 FRNRAP. The CDR3 is 15 amino acids. This chain joins TRBV12-5 and TRBJ2-1; the match to TRBD2 covers 10 bases. Sample: PBMCs. This TCR came from a man aged 18 to 30 in good health and CMV-seropositive. The chain's CDR3 is CASGLAGGPDNEQFF. In DNA, the CDR3 is TGTGCTAGTGGTTTAGCGGGAGGGCCCGACAATGAGCAGTTCTTC.